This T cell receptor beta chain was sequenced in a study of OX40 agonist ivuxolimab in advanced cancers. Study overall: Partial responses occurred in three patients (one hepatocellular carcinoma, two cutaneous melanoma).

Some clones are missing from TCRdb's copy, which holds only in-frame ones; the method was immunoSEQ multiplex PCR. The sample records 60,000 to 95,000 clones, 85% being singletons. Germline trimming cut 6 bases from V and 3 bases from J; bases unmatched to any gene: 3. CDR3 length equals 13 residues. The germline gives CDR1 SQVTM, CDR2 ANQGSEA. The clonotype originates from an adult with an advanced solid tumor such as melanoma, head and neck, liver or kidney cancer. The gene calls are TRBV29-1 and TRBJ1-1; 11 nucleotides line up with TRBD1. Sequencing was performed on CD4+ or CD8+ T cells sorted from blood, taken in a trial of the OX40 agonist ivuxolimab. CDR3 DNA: TGCAGCGTACGGGACAGGGGGGACACTGAAGCTTTCTTT. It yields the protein CSVRDRGDTEAFF. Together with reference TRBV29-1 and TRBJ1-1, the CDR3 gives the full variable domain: SAVISQKPSRDICQRGTSLTIQCQVDSQVTMMFWYRQQPGQSLTLIATANQGSEATYESGFVIDKFPISRPNLTFSTLTVSNMSPEDSSIYLCSVRDRGDTEAFFGQGTRLTVV.